The subject of this entry is one T cell receptor beta chain. The data belong to a study of blood T cell repertoires in COVID-19. V was pared by 5 bases and J by 7 bases, with 5 bases of the junction left unmatched. CDR3 length equals 13 residues. The germline gives CDR1 SGHDN, CDR2 FVKESK. Libraries were prepared by immunoSEQ multiplex PCR; TCRdb keeps only in-frame clonotypes and omits some of them. The profile shows 200,000 to 250,000 clones, 65% to 90% of them singletons. This TCR derives from a human donor in a cohort sampled during active COVID-19. The gene calls are TRBV14 and TRBJ1-1, with 9 bases fitting TRBD1. The sequenced sample consisted of peripheral blood. The DNA for the CDR3 is TGTGCCAGCAGCACAGGACAGGGGTTTGAAGCTTTCTTT. Protein sequence: CASSTGQGFEAFF.